This TCR beta chain is drawn from a study of blood T cells in healthy people across ages. As regards this clonotype: Its antigen is unidentified.

Next came a second PCR, run for about 7 to 12 cycles, which used a sample-barcoded 5' primer along with a J-beta primer mix. TCRdb reprocessed the 5' RACE reads via MiXCR and lists one record per CDR3 protein. This sample has around 1,600,000 distinct CDR3 sequences, with under 55% found just once. V was cut by 8 bases and J by 7 bases, with 16 bases left in between. CDR3 size: 13 residues. CDR1 and CDR2 (germline): SEHNR, FQNEAQ (reference sequence). RNA extraction gave at least 5.5 micrograms of total RNA per sample. Study conclusions and caveats: As age increased, TCR beta diversity per million T cells fell in a roughly linear fashion. Naive T cell percentage and TCR beta diversity correlated strongly.

The specimen was blood. The clonotype was recovered from a woman aged 18-30 years in good health. The rearrangement uses TRBV7-9 and TRBJ2-3, with D possibly being TRBD2 (5 bases). CDR3 protein: CASAPRESNTQYF. The CDR3 DNA sequence: TGTGCCAGCGCCCCAAGGGAGTCGAATACGCAGTATTTT.